A single sample is the source of the 2 T cell receptor beta chains below, sequenced in a study of tumor-infiltrating lymphocytes in primary liver carcinoma (dated by TCRdb to the late 2010s). The reads were generated on an Illumina HiSeq 2500. Using a constant-region primer and ProtoScript II reverse transcriptase, TCRbeta-specific cDNA was reverse-transcribed from about 460 ng total RNA. Construction of the TCRbeta libraries relied on three nested rounds of multiplex PCR, following a slightly modified ARM-PCR procedure. Each of the first two PCR rounds ran for about 10 cycles using multiplex TRBV1-TRBV30 forward primers together with a Cbeta reverse primer. TCRdb's own reprocessing of the public reads used fastp at Q25 and MiXCR and kept productive beta chains. All rows with the same CDR3 protein become a single entry with the most common DNA and genes. The sample includes about 120,000 distinct CDR3 sequences, with under 70% observed a single time. More than 7% of the sample is held by the ten biggest clonotypes.

Without any cell sorting, total RNA and DNA were co-extracted from approximately 22-30 mg of bulk tissue using the AllPrep DNA/RNA mini kit. Sample: tumor-adjacent normal liver tissue. These receptors all come from an older woman with primary liver carcinoma and hepatitis B virus infection.

This clonotype has more than one count but fewer than ten. A much larger clone lies a single base off, so this may be a read error. The rearrangement joins TRBV12-3 or TRBV12-4 to TRBJ1-3; perhaps TRBD1 as D (5 bases). The CDR3 totals 13 residues. CDR3 loop: CASSPGPGNTVYF. In nucleotides, the CDR3 is TGTGCCAGCAGTCCGGGACCCGGAAACACCGTATATTTT.

On this clonotype: A junction boundary mismatches the germline segment, possibly from a read error. This chain connects TRBV10-2 to TRBJ2-3; TRBD2 matches at 7 bases. The CDR3 is 13 amino acids. Germline CDR1 reads WSHSY; CDR2 reads SAAADI. CDR3 region: CASGRRAGDMQYF. In DNA, the CDR3 is TGCGCCAGCGGTCGCCGGGCGGGAGATATGCAGTATTTT.